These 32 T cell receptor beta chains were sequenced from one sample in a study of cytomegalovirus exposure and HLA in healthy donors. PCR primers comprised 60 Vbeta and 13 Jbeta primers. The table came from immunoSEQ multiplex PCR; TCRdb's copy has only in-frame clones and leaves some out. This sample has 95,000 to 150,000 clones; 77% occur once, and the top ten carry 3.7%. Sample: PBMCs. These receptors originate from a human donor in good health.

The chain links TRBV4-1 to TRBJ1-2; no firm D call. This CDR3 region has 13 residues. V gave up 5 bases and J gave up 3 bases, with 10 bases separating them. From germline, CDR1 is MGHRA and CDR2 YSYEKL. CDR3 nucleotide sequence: TGCGCCAGCAGCGTAGGAGGTGACTATGGCTACACCTTC. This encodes CASSVGGDYGYTF.

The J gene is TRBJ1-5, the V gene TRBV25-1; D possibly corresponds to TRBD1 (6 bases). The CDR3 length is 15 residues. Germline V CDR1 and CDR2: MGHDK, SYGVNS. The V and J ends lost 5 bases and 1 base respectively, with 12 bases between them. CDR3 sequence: CASSTGFASNQPQHF. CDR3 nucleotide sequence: TGTGCCAGCAGTACAGGGTTTGCCAGCAATCAGCCCCAGCATTTT.

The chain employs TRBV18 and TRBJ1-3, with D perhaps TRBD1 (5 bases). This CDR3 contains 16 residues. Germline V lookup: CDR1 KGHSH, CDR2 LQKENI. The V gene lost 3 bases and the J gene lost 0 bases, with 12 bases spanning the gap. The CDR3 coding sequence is TGTGCCAGCTCACCGACAGAATTAATCTCTGGAAACACCATATATTTT. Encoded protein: CASSPTELISGNTIYF. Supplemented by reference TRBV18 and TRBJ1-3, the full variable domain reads NAGVMQNPRHLVRRRGQEARLRCSPMKGHSHVYWYRQLPEEGLKFMVYLQKENIIDESGMPKERFSAEFPKEGPSILRIQQVVRGDSAAYFCASSPTELISGNTIYFGEGSWLTVV.

The CDR3 reads CASSKGQGSTDTQYF. The CDR3 bases are TGTGCCAGTAGTAAGGGACAGGGTAGCACAGATACGCAGTATTTT. This chain links TRBV19 with TRBJ2-3, with 9 nucleotides matching TRBD1. Trimming cost V 4 bases and J 0 bases; bases outside gene matches: 2. The CDR3 is made up of 15 amino acids. CDR1 is LNHDA, CDR2 SQIVND, per germline (reference sequence).

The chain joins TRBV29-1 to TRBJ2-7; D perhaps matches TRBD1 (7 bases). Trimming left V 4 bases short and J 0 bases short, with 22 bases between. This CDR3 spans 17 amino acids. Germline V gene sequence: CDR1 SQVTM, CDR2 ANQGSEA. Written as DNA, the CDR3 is TGCAGCGTTGTTTCCAGTGGGGGGACAGCCTACTCCTACGAGCAGTACTTC. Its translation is CSVVSSGGTAYSYEQYF.

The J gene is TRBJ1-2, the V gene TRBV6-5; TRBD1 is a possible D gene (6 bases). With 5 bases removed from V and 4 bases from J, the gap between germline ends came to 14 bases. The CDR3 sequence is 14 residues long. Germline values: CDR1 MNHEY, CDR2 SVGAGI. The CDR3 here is CASSLRTDTYGYTF. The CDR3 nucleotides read TGTGCCAGCAGTCTCAGGACAGATACCTATGGCTACACCTTC.

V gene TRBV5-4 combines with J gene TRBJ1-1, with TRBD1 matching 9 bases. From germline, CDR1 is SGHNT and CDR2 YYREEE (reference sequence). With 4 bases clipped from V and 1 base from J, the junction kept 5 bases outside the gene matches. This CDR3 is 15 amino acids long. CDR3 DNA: TGTGCCAGCAGCCTACCGGACAGGGGGAACACTGAAGCTTTCTTT. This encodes CASSLPDRGNTEAFF.

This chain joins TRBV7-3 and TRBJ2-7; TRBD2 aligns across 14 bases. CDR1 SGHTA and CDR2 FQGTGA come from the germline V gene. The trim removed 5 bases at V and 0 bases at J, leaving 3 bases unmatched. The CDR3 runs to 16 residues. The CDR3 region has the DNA TGTGCCAGCAGCAGACTAGCGGGGGGGGGCTCCTACGAGCAGTACTTC. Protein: CASSRLAGGGSYEQYF. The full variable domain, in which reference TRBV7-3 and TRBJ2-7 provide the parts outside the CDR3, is GAGVSQTPSNKVTEKGKYVELRCDPISGHTALYWYRQSLGQGPEFLIYFQGTGAADDSGLPNDRFFAVRPEGSVSTLKIQRTERGDSAVYLCASSRLAGGGSYEQYFGPGTRLTVT.

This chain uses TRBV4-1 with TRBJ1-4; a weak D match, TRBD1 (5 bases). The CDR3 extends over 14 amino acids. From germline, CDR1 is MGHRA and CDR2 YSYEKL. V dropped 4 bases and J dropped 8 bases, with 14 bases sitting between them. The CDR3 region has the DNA TGCGCCAGCAGCCCGGGGGGATCCTACGAAAAACTGTTTTTT. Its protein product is CASSPGGSYEKLFF.

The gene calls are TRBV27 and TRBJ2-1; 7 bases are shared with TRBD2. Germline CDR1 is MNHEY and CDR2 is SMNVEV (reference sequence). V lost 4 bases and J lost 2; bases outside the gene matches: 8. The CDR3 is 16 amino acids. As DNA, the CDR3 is TGTGCCAGCAGTTCCTCTAGCGGCCGAACCTACAATGAGCAGTTCTTC. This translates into CASSSSSGRTYNEQFF.

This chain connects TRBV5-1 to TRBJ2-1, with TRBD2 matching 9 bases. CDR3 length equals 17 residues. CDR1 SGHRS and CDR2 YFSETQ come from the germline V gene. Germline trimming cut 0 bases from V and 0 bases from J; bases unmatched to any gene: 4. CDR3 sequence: CASSLGHSGGSYNEQFF. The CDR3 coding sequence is TGCGCCAGCAGCTTGGGTCATAGCGGGGGCTCCTACAATGAGCAGTTCTTC.

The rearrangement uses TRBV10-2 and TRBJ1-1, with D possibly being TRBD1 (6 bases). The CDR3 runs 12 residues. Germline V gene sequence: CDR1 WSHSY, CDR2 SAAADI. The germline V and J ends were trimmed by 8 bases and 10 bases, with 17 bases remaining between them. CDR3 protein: CASSTWGGGAFF. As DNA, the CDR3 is TGCGCCAGCTCCACGTGGGGAGGGGGAGCTTTCTTT.

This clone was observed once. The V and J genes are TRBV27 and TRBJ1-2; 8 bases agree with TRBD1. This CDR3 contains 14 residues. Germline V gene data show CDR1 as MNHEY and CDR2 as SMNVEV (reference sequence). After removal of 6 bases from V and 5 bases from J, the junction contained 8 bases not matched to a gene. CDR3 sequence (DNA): TGTGCCAGCAGGCTCGGGACAGGACCATATGGCTACACCTTC. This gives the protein CASRLGTGPYGYTF.

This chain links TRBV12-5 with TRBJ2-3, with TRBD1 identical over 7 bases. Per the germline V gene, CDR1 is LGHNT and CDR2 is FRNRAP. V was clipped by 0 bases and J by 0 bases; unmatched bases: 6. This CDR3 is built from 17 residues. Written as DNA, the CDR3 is TGTGCTAGTGGTTTGGTAGGTTGGGACAGAAGCACAGATACGCAGTATTTT. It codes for CASGLVGWDRSTDTQYF. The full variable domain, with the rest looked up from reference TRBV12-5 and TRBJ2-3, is DARVTQTPRHKVTEMGQEVTMRCQPILGHNTVFWYRQTMMQGLELLAYFRNRAPLDDSGMPKDRFSAEMPDATLATLKIQPSEPRDSAVYFCASGLVGWDRSTDTQYFGPGTRLTVL.

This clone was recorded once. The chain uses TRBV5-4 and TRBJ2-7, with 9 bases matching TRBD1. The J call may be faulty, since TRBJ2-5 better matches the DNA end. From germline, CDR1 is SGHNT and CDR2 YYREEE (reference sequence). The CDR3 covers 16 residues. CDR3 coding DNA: TGTGCCAGCAGCCTCCCCGGGACAGGGTTTCGAGAGACCCAGTACTTC. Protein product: CASSLPGTGFRETQYF.

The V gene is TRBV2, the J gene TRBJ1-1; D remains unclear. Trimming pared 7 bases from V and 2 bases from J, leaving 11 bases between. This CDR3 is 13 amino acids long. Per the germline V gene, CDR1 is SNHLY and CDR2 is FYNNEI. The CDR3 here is CASKWQDNTEAFF. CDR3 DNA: TGTGCCAGCAAGTGGCAGGATAACACTGAAGCTTTCTTT.

The CDR3 loop reads CATGLAGLGEQFF. Here the CDR3 DNA reads TGTGCCACGGGACTAGCGGGATTAGGTGAGCAGTTCTTC. J is TRBJ2-1 and V is TRBV19, with TRBD2 matching over 13 bases. CDR1 and CDR2 (germline): LNHDA, SQIVND (reference sequence). The CDR3 covers 13 residues. The trim removed 10 bases at V and 9 bases at J, leaving 6 bases unmatched.

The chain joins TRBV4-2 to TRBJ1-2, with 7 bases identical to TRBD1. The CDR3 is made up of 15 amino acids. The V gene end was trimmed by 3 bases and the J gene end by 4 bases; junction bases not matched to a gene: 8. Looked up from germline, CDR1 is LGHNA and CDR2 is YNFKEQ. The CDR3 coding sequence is TGTGCCAGCAGCCACGAACAGGGGTCAGGCTATGGCTACACCTTC. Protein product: CASSHEQGSGYGYTF.

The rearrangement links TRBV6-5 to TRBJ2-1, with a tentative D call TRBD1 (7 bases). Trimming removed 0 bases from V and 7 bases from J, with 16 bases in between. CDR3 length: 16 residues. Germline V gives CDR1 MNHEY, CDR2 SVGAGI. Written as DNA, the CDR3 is TGTGCCAGCAGTTACTCGCGGCAGGGGGGAGTTAATGAGCAGTTCTTC. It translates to CASSYSRQGGVNEQFF.

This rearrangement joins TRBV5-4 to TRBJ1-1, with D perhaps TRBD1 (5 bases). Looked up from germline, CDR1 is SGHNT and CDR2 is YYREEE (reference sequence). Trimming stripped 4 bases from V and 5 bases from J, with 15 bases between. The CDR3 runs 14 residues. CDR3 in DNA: TGTGCCAGCAGCCCGGGGGGACGAGGGACTGAAGCTTTCTTT. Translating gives CASSPGGRGTEAFF.

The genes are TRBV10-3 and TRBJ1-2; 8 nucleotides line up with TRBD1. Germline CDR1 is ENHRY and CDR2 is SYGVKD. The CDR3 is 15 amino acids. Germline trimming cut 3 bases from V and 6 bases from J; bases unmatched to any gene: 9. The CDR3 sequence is CAISDGQGGTHGYTF. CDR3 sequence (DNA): TGTGCCATCAGTGACGGACAGGGCGGTACCCATGGCTACACCTTC.

For the CDR3, the DNA is TGCGCCAGCAGCTTGGTACCCGGAGAGAGCACTGAAGCTTTCTTT. It encodes CASSLVPGESTEAFF. V and J are TRBV5-1 and TRBJ1-1, with D unresolved. CDR3 length: 15 residues. Trimming shortened V by 0 bases and J by 4 bases, and 13 bases separated the two germline ends. CDR1 is SGHRS, CDR2 YFSETQ, per germline.

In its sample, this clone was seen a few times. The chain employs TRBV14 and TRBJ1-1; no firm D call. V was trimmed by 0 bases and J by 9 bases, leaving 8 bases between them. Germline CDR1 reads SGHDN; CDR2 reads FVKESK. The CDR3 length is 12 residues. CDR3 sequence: CASSQEFVQAFF. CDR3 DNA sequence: TGTGCCAGCAGCCAAGAGTTCGTCCAAGCTTTCTTT.

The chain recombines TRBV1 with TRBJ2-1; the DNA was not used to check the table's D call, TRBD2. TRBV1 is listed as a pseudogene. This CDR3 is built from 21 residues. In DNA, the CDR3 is TGCACCAGCAGCCAAGATACCAGGGCAGCGGGGACCCTGAGCTCCTACAATGAGCAGTTCTTC. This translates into CTSSQDTRAAGTLSSYNEQFF.

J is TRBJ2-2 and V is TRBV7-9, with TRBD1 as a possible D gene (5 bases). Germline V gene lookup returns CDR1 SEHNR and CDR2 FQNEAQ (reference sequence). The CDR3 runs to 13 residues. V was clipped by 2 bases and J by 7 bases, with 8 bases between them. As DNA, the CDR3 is TGTGCCAGCAGCTTACAGGGCAACGGGGAGCTGTTTTTT. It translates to CASSLQGNGELFF. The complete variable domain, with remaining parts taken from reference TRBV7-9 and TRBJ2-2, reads DTGVSQNPRHKITKRGQNVTFRCDPISEHNRLYWYRQTLGQGPEFLTYFQNEAQLEKSRLLSDRFSAERPKGSFSTLEIQRTEQGDSAMYLCASSLQGNGELFFGEGSRLTVL.

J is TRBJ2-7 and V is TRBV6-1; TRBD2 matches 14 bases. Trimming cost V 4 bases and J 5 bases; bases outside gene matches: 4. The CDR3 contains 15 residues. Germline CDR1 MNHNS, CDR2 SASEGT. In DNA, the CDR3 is TGTGCCAGCAGTGGCAGGACTAGCGGGAGGAACGAGCAGTACTTC. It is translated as CASSGRTSGRNEQYF.

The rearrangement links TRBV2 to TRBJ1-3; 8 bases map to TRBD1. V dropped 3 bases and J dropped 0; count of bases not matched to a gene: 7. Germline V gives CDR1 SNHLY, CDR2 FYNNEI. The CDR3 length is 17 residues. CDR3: CASSDTGGPSSGNTIYF. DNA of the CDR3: TGTGCCAGCAGTGATACAGGGGGACCCAGCTCTGGAAACACCATATATTTT.

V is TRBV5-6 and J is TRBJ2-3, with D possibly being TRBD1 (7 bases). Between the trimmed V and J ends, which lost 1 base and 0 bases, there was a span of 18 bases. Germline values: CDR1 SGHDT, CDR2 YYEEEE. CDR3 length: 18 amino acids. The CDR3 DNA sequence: TGTGCCAGCAGCTTGTCCGAACTCAGGGGGGCTAGCACAGATACGCAGTATTTT. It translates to CASSLSELRGASTDTQYF.

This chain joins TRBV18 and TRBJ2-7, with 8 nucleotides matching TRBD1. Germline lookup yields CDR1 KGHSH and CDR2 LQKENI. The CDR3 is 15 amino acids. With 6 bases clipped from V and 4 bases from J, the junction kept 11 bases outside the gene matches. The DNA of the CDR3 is TGTGCCAGCTCCTACCTCCAGACAGGGGTATACGAGCAGTACTTC. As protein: CASSYLQTGVYEQYF.

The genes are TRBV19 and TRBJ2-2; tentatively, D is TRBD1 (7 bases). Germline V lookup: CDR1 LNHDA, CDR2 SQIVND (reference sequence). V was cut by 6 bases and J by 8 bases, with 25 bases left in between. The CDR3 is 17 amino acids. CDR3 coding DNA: TGTGCCAGTAGCTATTTTCGCGGGGACAGTGGCTCGGGGGAGCTGTTTTTT. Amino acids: CASSYFRGDSGSGELFF.

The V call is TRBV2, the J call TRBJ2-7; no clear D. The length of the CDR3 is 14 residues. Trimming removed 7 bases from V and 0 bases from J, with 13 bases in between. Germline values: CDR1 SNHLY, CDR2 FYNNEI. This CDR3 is CASKKQVLSYEQYF. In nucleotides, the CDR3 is TGTGCCAGCAAAAAGCAGGTACTCTCCTACGAGCAGTACTTC.

The CDR3 is CATSGQGGRNVLTF. The CDR3 DNA reads as TGTGCCACCAGCGGGCAGGGTGGTAGGAACGTCCTGACTTTC. The chain joins TRBV15 to TRBJ2-6, with TRBD1 as a possible D gene (5 bases). Germline loops: CDR1 LNHNV, CDR2 YYDKDF (reference sequence). The length of the CDR3 is 14 residues. Trimming shortened V by 5 bases and J by 10 bases, and 15 bases separated the two germline ends.